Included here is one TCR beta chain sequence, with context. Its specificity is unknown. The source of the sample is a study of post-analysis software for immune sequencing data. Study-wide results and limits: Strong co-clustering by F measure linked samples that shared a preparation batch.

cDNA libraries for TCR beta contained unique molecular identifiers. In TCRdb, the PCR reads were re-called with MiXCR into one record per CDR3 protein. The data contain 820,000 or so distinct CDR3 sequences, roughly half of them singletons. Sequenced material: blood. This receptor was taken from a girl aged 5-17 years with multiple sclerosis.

The CDR3, as DNA: TGCGCCAGCCATTCCTTTGGGGGGGGCCCAGATACGCAGTATTTT. Translation: CASHSFGGGPDTQYF. V gene TRBV5-1 combines with J gene TRBJ2-3; tentative D call: TRBD2 (7 bases). Trimming shortened V by 7 bases and J by 4 bases, and 19 bases separated the two germline ends. The CDR3 length is 15 residues. The germline gives CDR1 SGHRS, CDR2 YFSETQ.